The 8 T cell receptor beta chains below were found in one sample sequenced in a study of OX40 agonist ivuxolimab in advanced cancers. Using immunoSEQ multiplex PCR, the repertoire was profiled, and TCRdb retains in-frame clones only, with some absent. The sample lists roughly 62,000 clones, approximately 82% occurring once. Sequenced here: CD4+ or CD8+ T cells sorted from blood, sampled in a trial of the OX40 agonist ivuxolimab. The receptor source for this set is an adult with an advanced solid tumor such as melanoma, head and neck, liver or kidney cancer.

By share, this clone counts as medium-sized (0.01 to 0.1%). The rearrangement uses TRBV4-1 and TRBJ2-7; 7 bases match TRBD2. V shed 0 bases and J 3 bases; nucleotides not matched to a gene: 5. CDR1 and CDR2 (germline): MGHRA, YSYEKL. This CDR3 is 15 amino acids long. The CDR3 here is CASSQDPGTNYEQYF. The DNA for the CDR3 is TGCGCCAGCAGCCAAGATCCCGGGACTAACTACGAGCAGTACTTC.

The chain employs TRBV6-5 and TRBJ1-3; 9 bases align to TRBD1. The CDR3 spans 15 residues. The V and J ends lost 4 bases and 4 bases, in that order; junction bases with no gene match: 5. The germline gives CDR1 MNHEY, CDR2 SVGAGI. CDR3 DNA: TGTGCCAGCAGTTTCGAAGGGACAGGGGGAAACACCATATATTTT. This translates into CASSFEGTGGNTIYF.

This clone occurred once. The CDR3 spells CASSLDTGSYEQYF. The CDR3 DNA sequence: TGCGCCAGCAGCTTGGATACAGGTTCCTACGAGCAGTACTTC. The chain employs TRBV5-1 and TRBJ2-7; D might be TRBD1 (5 bases). Per the germline V gene, CDR1 is SGHRS and CDR2 is YFSETQ. The CDR3 contains 14 residues. The ends were cut back, 0 bases at V and 1 base at J, with 8 bases in the middle.

The chain is built from TRBV29-1 and TRBJ2-7; 11 positions match TRBD1. The CDR3 has 14 residues. From germline, CDR1 is SQVTM and CDR2 ANQGSEA. Trimming cost V 4 bases and J 3 bases; bases outside gene matches: 5. CDR3: CSVVGQGAFYEQYF. The CDR3 DNA is TGCAGCGTTGTAGGACAGGGGGCTTTCTACGAGCAGTACTTC.

This clone has more than one count but fewer than ten. V gene TRBV7-2 combines with J gene TRBJ1-2; D gene uncertain. With 2 bases removed from V and 4 bases from J, the gap between germline ends came to 11 bases. In germline, CDR1 is SGHTA, CDR2 FQGNSA. This CDR3 is built from 14 residues. The chain's CDR3 is CASSLTQLSYGYTF. The CDR3 DNA is TGTGCCAGCAGCTTAACACAGCTTTCCTATGGCTACACCTTC.

The chain employs TRBV5-4 and TRBJ2-7; D assignment may be TRBD1 or TRBD2 (5 bases each). The CDR3 runs 16 residues. CDR1 and CDR2 (germline): SGHNT, YYREEE (reference sequence). V lost 0 bases and J 2 bases, leaving 15 bases between the germline ends. The CDR3 DNA reads TGTGCCAGCAGCTTGGGGAACCGGGACGGACCCTACGAGCAGTACTTC. Protein: CASSLGNRDGPYEQYF.

In this sample, this clone turned up a few times. The genes are TRBV2 and TRBJ1-6, with a possible D match to TRBD1 (5 bases). The CDR3 is made up of 17 amino acids. From germline, CDR1 is SNHLY and CDR2 FYNNEI. Trimming shortened V by 7 bases and J by 0 bases, and 16 bases separated the two germline ends. CDR3: CASKRGPRSSYNSPLHF. The CDR3 DNA follows: TGTGCCAGCAAACGGGGCCCCAGGAGCTCCTATAATTCACCCCTCCACTTT.

To note about this clone: Compared with germline, one end of the junction differs, possibly owing to a read error. The V gene is TRBV7-7, the J gene TRBJ2-5, with TRBD2 identical over 7 bases. Germline CDR1 is SSHAT and CDR2 is FNYEAQ (reference sequence). This CDR3 has 14 residues. The chain's CDR3 is CASSPGTTEETQYF. For the CDR3, the DNA is TGTGCTAGCAGCCCCGGGACTACGGAAGAGACCCAGTACTTC.